This entry lists 8 T cell receptor beta chains sequenced from one sample in a study of regulatory and conventional T cells in RAG deficiency. The data were produced by immunoSEQ multiplex PCR, yet TCRdb's version contains in-frame clones alone and is incomplete. The repertoire consists of around 33,000 clones, with approximately 90% occurring once and the leading ten covering roughly 5.2%. The data also belong to a second study, concerning regulatory T cells. That work adds: The PCR used 52 TRBV and 13 TRBJ primers.

The sample consisted of CD8+ T cells sorted from blood. The source is a human donor in good health.

The chain employs TRBV7-9 and TRBJ2-5; the D gene is possibly TRBD2 (5 bases). The CDR3 runs 16 residues. The V gene's germline CDR1 is SEHNR and CDR2 FQNEAQ (reference sequence). Trimming stripped 4 bases from V and 2 bases from J, with 17 bases between. The CDR3: CASSSVTSRTQETQYF. The CDR3 DNA sequence: TGTGCCAGCAGCTCGGTTACATCGCGGACTCAAGAGACCCAGTACTTC.

The chain has TRBV11-3 and TRBJ2-2; D gene ambiguous. Trimming removed 4 bases from V and 2 bases from J, with 2 bases in between. Germline V gene sequence: CDR1 SGHNT, CDR2 YENEEA. This CDR3 has 12 residues. DNA of the CDR3: TGTGCCAGCAGCTATAACACCGGGGAGCTGTTTTTT. It yields the protein CASSYNTGELFF.

The rearrangement links TRBV23-1 to TRBJ1-6; the D gene is possibly TRBD1 (5 bases). TRBV23-1 has ORF status, its function being uncertain. Trimming removed 11 bases at V and 0 bases at J, with 23 bases between. The CDR3 extends over 18 amino acids. For the CDR3, the DNA is TGCGCCGGCTCTTGGCGGGCAGGGCCGAGCTCCTATAATTCACCCCTCCACTTT. Its protein product is CAGSWRAGPSSYNSPLHF.

The V and J genes are TRBV6-1 and TRBJ1-2; 9 bases align to TRBD1. This CDR3 region has 13 residues. From germline, CDR1 is MNHNS and CDR2 SASEGT. V shed 7 bases and J 3 bases; nucleotides not matched to a gene: 3. This CDR3 reads CASKRQGDYGYTF. DNA of the CDR3: TGTGCCAGCAAACGACAGGGGGACTATGGCTACACCTTC.

The chain recombines TRBV7-9 with TRBJ1-4, with D uncertain. V shed 4 bases and J shed 0 bases, with 18 bases lying between them. The CDR3 has 18 residues. Germline CDR1 and CDR2: SEHNR and FQNEAQ (reference sequence). This chain's CDR3 is CASSSPWRSTATNEKLFF. The CDR3 nucleotides read TGTGCCAGCAGCTCCCCGTGGCGGAGTACTGCAACTAATGAAAAACTGTTTTTT.

The rearrangement joins TRBV29-1 to TRBJ2-1, with 7 positions matching TRBD1. Germline values: CDR1 SQVTM, CDR2 ANQGSEA. The CDR3 extends over 13 amino acids. Trimming took 4 bases from V and 5 from J; bases not matched to a gene: 5. CDR3 protein: CSVVQGTHNEQFF. For the CDR3, the DNA is TGCAGCGTTGTACAGGGGACGCACAATGAGCAGTTCTTC.

This chain connects TRBV5-6 to TRBJ1-4, with D unresolved. Trimming cost V 0 bases and J 4 bases, with 10 bases left between them. Germline V gene data show CDR1 as SGHDT and CDR2 as YYEEEE. The CDR3 length is 15 residues. The CDR3 bases are TGTGCCAGCAGCTTGGCGGAGCTACTTAATGAAAAACTGTTTTTT. This sequence encodes CASSLAELLNEKLFF. The full variable domain, in which reference TRBV5-6 and TRBJ1-4 provide the parts outside the CDR3, is DAGVTQSPTHLIKTRGQQVTLRCSPKSGHDTVSWYQQALGQGPQFIFQYYEEEERQRGNFPDRFSGHQFPNYSSELNVNALLLGDSALYLCASSLAELLNEKLFFGSGTQLSVL.

The rearrangement joins TRBV6-5 to TRBJ1-2; maybe TRBD1 (5 bases). The CDR3 length is 15 residues. V was shortened by 3 bases and J by 1 base, with 12 bases between the two germline ends. CDR1 and CDR2 (germline): MNHEY, SVGAGI. CDR3 nucleotide sequence: TGTGCCAGCAGTTATGGGGCAGCTAGTAACTATGGCTACACCTTC. Amino acid sequence: CASSYGAASNYGYTF.